This T cell receptor beta chain appears in the sequencing data of a study of beta chain features in type 1 diabetes. Note on this clone: The antigen is unknown.

Study results and limitations: A pattern of fewer insertions and more deletions at VDJ junctions was seen in type 1 diabetes patients.

CDR3 length: 18 amino acids. V lost 1 base to trimming and J lost 7 bases; unmatched junction nucleotides: 15. Germline V gene lookup returns CDR1 SGHTA and CDR2 FQGNSA. Expressed TCRB transcripts were sequenced after all isolated RNA was converted to cDNA. The table came from immunoSEQ multiplex PCR; TCRdb's copy has only in-frame clones and leaves some out. The table has some 250,000 clones, 25% to 30% seen once. The specimen was central memory CD4+ T cells from blood. The chain couples TRBV7-2 to TRBJ2-1; 8 positions match TRBD2. The receptor comes from a young man in good health. The CDR3 nucleotides are TGTGCCAGCAGCTTAGGTCCCGGGGGCAGCGGGGGCCAGAATGAGCAGTTCTTC. Protein: CASSLGPGGSGGQNEQFF.